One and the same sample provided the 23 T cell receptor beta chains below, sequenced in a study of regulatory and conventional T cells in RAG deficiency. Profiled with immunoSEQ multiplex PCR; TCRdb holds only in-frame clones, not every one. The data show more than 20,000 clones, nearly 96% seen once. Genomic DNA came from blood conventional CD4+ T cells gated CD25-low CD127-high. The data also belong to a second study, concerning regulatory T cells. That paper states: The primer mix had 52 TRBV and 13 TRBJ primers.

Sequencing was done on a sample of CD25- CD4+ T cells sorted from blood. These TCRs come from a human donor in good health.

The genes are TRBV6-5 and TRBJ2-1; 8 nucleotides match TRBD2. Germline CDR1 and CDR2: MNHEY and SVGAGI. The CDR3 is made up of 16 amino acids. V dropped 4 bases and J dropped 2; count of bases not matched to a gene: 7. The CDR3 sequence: CASSSIGGAAYNEQFF. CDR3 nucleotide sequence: TGTGCCAGCAGTTCGATCGGGGGGGCCGCCTACAATGAGCAGTTCTTC.

CDR3 sequence: CAWEPQGFGQPQHF. CDR3 nucleotides: TGTGCCTGGGAACCACAGGGATTTGGTCAGCCCCAGCATTTT. The chain joins TRBV30 to TRBJ1-5, with a possible D match to TRBD1 (6 bases). V was pared by 5 bases and J by 6 bases, with 17 bases between. The germline CDR1 and CDR2 sequences are GTSNPN and SVGIG (reference sequence). CDR3 size: 14 residues.

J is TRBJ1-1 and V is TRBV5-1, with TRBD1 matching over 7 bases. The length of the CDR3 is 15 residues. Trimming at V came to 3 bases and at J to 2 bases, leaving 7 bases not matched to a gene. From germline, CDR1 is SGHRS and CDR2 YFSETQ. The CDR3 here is CASSSQGQPNTEAFF. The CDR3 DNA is TGCGCCAGCAGCTCCCAGGGACAGCCAAACACTGAAGCTTTCTTT. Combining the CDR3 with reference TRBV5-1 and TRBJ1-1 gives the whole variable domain KAGVTQTPRYLIKTRGQQVTLSCSPISGHRSVSWYQQTPGQGLQFLFEYFSETQRNKGNFPGRFSGRQFSNSRSEMNVSTLELGDSALYLCASSSQGQPNTEAFFGQGTRLTVV.

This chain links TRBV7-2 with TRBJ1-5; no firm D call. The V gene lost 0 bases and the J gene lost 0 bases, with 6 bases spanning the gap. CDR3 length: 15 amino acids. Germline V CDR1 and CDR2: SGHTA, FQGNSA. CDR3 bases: TGTGCCAGCAGCTTAGCGCACGGTAGCAATCAGCCCCAGCATTTT. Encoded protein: CASSLAHGSNQPQHF. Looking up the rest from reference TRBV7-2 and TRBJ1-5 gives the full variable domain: GAGVSQSPSNKVTEKGKDVELRCDPISGHTALYWYRQSLGQGLEFLIYFQGNSAPDKSGLPSDRFSAERTGGSVSTLTIQRTQQEDSAVYLCASSLAHGSNQPQHFGDGTRLSIL.

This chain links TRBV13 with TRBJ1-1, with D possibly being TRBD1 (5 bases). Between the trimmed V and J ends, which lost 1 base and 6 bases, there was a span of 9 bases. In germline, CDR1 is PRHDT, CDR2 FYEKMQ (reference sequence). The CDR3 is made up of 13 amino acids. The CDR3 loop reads CASSLDQGSEAFF. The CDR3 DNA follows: TGTGCCAGCAGCTTAGATCAGGGCTCTGAAGCTTTCTTT.

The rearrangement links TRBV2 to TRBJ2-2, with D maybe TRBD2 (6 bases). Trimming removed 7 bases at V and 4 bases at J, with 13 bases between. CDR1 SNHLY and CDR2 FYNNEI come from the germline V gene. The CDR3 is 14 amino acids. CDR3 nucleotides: TGTGCCAGCACGGGGGAATCGATCACCGGGGAGCTGTTTTTT. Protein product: CASTGESITGELFF. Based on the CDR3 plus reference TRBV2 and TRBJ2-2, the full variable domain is EPEVTQTPSHQVTQMGQEVILRCVPISNHLYFYWYRQILGQKVEFLVSFYNNEISEKSEIFDDQFSVERPDGSNFTLKIRSTKLEDSAMYFCASTGESITGELFFGEGSRLTVL.

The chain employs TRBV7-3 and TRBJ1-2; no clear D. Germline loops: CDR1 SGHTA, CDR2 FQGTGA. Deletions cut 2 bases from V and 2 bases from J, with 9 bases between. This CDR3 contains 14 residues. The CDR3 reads CASSLLRENYGYTF. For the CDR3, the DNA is TGTGCCAGCAGCTTATTAAGGGAGAACTATGGCTACACCTTC.

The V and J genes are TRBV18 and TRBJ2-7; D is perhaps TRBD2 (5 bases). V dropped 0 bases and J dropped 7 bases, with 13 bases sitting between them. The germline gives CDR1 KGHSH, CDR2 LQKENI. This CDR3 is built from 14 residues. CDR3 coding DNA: TGTGCCAGCTCACCACCGGGAGCTGAAAGGGAGCAGTACTTC. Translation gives CASSPPGAEREQYF.

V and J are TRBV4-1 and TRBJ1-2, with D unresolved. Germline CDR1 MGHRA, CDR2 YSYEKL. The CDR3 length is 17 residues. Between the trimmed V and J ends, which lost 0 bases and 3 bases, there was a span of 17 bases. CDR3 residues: CASSQDEGRRVYYGYTF. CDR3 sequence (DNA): TGCGCCAGCAGCCAAGATGAGGGCAGGAGAGTCTACTATGGCTACACCTTC.

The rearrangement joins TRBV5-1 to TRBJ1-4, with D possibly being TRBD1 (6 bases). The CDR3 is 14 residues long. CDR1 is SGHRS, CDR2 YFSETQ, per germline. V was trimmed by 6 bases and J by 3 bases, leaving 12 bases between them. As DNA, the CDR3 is TGCGCCAGCACCACAGGGTTAGCTAATGAAAAACTGTTTTTT. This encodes CASTTGLANEKLFF.

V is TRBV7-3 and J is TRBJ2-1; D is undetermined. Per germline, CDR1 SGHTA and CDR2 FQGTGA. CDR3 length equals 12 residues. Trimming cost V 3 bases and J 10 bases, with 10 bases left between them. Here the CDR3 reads CASSFLNSEQFF. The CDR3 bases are TGTGCCAGCAGCTTCCTCAACAGCGAGCAGTTCTTC. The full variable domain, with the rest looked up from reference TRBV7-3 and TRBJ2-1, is GAGVSQTPSNKVTEKGKYVELRCDPISGHTALYWYRQSLGQGPEFLIYFQGTGAADDSGLPNDRFFAVRPEGSVSTLKIQRTERGDSAVYLCASSFLNSEQFFGPGTRLTVL.

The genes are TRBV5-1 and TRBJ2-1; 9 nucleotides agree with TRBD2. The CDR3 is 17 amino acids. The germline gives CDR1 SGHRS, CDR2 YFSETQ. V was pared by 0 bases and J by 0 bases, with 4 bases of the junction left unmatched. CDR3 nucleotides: TGCGCCAGCAGCTTGGTGGCGGGGGGGAGCTCCTACAATGAGCAGTTCTTC. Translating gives CASSLVAGGSSYNEQFF.

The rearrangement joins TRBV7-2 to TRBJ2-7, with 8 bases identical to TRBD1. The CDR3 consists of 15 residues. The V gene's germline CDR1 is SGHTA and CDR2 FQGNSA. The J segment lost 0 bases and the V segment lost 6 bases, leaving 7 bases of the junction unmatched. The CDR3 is CASSRQGTPSYEQYF. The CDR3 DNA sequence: TGTGCCAGCAGTCGACAGGGGACTCCCTCCTACGAGCAGTACTTC.

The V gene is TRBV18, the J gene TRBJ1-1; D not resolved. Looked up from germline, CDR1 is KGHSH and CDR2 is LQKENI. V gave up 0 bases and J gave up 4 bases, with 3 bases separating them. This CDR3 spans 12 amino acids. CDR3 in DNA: TGTGCCAGCTCACCACCGAGCACTGAAGCTTTCTTT. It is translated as CASSPPSTEAFF.

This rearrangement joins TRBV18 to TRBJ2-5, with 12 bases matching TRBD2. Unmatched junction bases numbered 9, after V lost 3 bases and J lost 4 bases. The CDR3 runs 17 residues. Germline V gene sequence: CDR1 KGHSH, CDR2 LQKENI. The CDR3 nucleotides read TGTGCCAGCTCACCGCTAGCGGGGGGGCCGTCCGGAGAGACCCAGTACTTC. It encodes CASSPLAGGPSGETQYF.

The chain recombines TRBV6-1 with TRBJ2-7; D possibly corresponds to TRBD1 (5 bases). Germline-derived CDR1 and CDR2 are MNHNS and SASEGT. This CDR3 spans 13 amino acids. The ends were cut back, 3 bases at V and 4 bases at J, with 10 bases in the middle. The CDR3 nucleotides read TGTGCCAGCAGTGATTCCGACAGTTACGAGCAGTACTTC. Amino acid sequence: CASSDSDSYEQYF.

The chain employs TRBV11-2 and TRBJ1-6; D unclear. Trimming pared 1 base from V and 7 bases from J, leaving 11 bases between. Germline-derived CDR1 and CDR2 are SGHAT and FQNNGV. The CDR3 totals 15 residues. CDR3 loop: CASSLVRGRNSPLHF. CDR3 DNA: TGTGCCAGCAGCTTAGTCCGGGGAAGGAATTCACCCCTCCACTTT.

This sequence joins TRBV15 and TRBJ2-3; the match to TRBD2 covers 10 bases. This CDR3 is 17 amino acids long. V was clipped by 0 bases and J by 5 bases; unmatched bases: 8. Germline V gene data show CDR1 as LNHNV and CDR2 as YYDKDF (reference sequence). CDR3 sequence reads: CATSRDVAGGPKDTQYF. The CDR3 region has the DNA TGTGCCACCAGCAGAGATGTAGCGGGGGGTCCGAAAGATACGCAGTATTTT.

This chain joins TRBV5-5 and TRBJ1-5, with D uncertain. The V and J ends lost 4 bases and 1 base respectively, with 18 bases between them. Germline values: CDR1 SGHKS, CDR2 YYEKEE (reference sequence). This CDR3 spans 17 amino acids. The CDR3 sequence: CASSVDLLGLSNQPQHF. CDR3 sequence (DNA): TGTGCCAGCAGCGTGGACCTCTTGGGCTTGAGCAATCAGCCCCAGCATTTT.

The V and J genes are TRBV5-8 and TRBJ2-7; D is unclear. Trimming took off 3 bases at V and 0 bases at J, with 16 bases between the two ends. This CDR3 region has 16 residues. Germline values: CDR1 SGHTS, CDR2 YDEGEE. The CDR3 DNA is TGTGCCAGCAGCTGGAACCTACTAAATAACTCCTACGAGCAGTACTTC. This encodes CASSWNLLNNSYEQYF.

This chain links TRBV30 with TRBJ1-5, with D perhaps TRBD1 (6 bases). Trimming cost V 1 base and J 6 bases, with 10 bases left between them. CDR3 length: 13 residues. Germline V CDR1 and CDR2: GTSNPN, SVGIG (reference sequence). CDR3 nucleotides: TGTGCCTGGAGTGCGGCGGACAGTCAGCCCCAGCATTTT. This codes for CAWSAADSQPQHF.

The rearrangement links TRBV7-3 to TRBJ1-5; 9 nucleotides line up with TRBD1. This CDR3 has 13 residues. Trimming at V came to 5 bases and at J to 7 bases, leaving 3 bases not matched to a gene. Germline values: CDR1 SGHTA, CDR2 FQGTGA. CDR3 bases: TGTGCCAGCAGCCCGGACAGGGGACAGCCCCAGCATTTT. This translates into CASSPDRGQPQHF.

CDR3 sequence: CASSLSGSGNTIYF. CDR3 bases: TGTGCCAGCAGTTTATCGGGGAGTGGAAACACCATATATTTT. The chain recombines TRBV28 with TRBJ1-3, with unresolved D. Looked up from germline, CDR1 is MDHEN and CDR2 is SYDVKM. Trimming took 1 base from V and 3 from J, leaving 7 bases between them. The CDR3 spans 14 residues.